One and the same sample provided the 20 T cell receptor beta chains below, sequenced in a study of memory CD4+ T cells and cytomegalovirus serostatus. Libraries were prepared by immunoSEQ multiplex PCR; TCRdb keeps only in-frame clonotypes and omits some of them. The table lists tens of thousands of clones, more than 60% of them singletons. Single viable CD3+CD4+CD8-CD45RO+ cells were sorted as the memory CD4+ T cells. Sequences were obtained from memory CD4+ T cells from blood. The receptors stem from an adult in good health and CMV-seronegative.

V is TRBV28 and J is TRBJ1-1, with D possibly TRBD1 on 6 matching bases. This CDR3 has 16 residues. V shed 4 bases and J shed 1 base, with 16 bases lying between them. The germline V gene has CDR1 MDHEN and CDR2 SYDVKM. CDR3 DNA sequence: TGTGCCAGCAGTTCCCCAATCGGACAGTCGAACACTGAAGCTTTCTTT. It encodes CASSSPIGQSNTEAFF.

This sequence joins TRBV4-1 and TRBJ2-7, with 12 bases lining up with TRBD2. The J segment lost 6 bases and the V segment lost 4 bases, leaving 10 bases of the junction unmatched. Germline V CDR1 and CDR2: MGHRA, YSYEKL. CDR3 size: 16 residues. CDR3 protein: CASSLTSGGGNREQYF. CDR3 nucleotide sequence: TGCGCCAGCAGCCTGACTAGCGGGGGAGGGAATCGCGAGCAGTACTTC.

The CDR3 reads CASSPRSNEQFF. The CDR3 bases are TGTGCCAGCAGCCCGCGGTCCAATGAGCAGTTCTTC. The chain joins TRBV6-6 to TRBJ2-1; D is undetermined. Trimming shortened V by 6 bases and J by 6 bases, and 9 bases separated the two germline ends. Germline V gene data show CDR1 as MNHNY and CDR2 as SVGAGI (reference sequence). This CDR3 region has 12 residues.

The chain is built from TRBV2 and TRBJ2-7, with TRBD2 as a possible D gene (5 bases). This CDR3 has 15 amino acids. Deletions cut 6 bases from V and 4 bases from J, with 19 bases between. Germline V gives CDR1 SNHLY, CDR2 FYNNEI. The CDR3 sequence is CASRQNELGFYEQYF. The CDR3 DNA is TGTGCCAGCAGGCAAAACGAACTAGGATTTTACGAGCAGTACTTC.

The CDR3 protein is CASSPPQRGVLSGTQYF. The CDR3 nucleotides read TGTGCCAGCTCACCTCCACAGCGGGGGGTCCTTTCGGGGACCCAGTACTTC. The chain links TRBV18 to TRBJ2-5; 9 bases map to TRBD2. Losses at the gene ends were 3 bases for V and 7 bases for J; bases not matched to a gene: 15. The germline CDR1 and CDR2 sequences are KGHSH and LQKENI. The CDR3 covers 17 residues.

This clone was counted only a few times. This chain uses TRBV25-1 with TRBJ1-1; D might be TRBD1 (6 bases). Germline values: CDR1 MGHDK, CDR2 SYGVNS. The CDR3 extends over 14 amino acids. V lost 4 bases to trimming and J lost 6 bases, with 15 bases between them. For the CDR3, the DNA is TGTGCCAGCAGTGGTAGCGGTGGACAGTCTGAAGCTTTCTTT. Protein sequence: CASSGSGGQSEAFF.

This clone was counted only a few times. This chain joins TRBV5-1 and TRBJ1-4, with 10 nucleotides matching TRBD1. The CDR3 spans 15 residues. J was trimmed by 8 bases and V by 4 bases; bases with no gene match: 8. CDR1 SGHRS and CDR2 YFSETQ come from the germline V gene. The chain's CDR3 is CASSQGQGKGEKLFF. CDR3 in DNA: TGCGCCAGCAGCCAGGGACAGGGGAAGGGAGAAAAACTGTTTTTT.

The V gene is TRBV5-1, the J gene TRBJ2-7, with 11 bases that match TRBD2. With V trimmed by 4 bases and J by 4 bases, 4 bases remained unmatched. The V gene's germline CDR1 is SGHRS and CDR2 YFSETQ. The CDR3 loop spans 14 amino acids. CDR3 sequence (DNA): TGCGCCAGCAGCGGATCTAGCGGGGGGTACGAGCAGTACTTC. It translates to CASSGSSGGYEQYF.

The V gene is TRBV6-6, the J gene TRBJ2-5; the match to TRBD2 covers 7 bases. CDR1 is MNHNY, CDR2 SVGAGI, per germline (reference sequence). CDR3 length equals 13 residues. The V segment lost 4 bases and the J segment 2 bases; nucleotides outside the gene matches: 1. The CDR3 loop is CASSFGGQETQYF. The DNA for the CDR3 is TGTGCCAGCAGTTTCGGGGGGCAAGAGACCCAGTACTTC.

The V and J genes are TRBV7-2 and TRBJ2-7; the match to TRBD1 covers 7 bases. The ends lost 5 bases at V and 5 bases at J; junction bases unmatched: 15. CDR3 length equals 16 residues. CDR1 SGHTA and CDR2 FQGNSA come from the germline V gene. The DNA of the CDR3 is TGTGCCAGCAGCACCCGACAGGGATCGTCCGTCGACGAGCAGTACTTC. Protein product: CASSTRQGSSVDEQYF. The full variable domain, rest sourced from reference TRBV7-2 and TRBJ2-7, is GAGVSQSPSNKVTEKGKDVELRCDPISGHTALYWYRQSLGQGLEFLIYFQGNSAPDKSGLPSDRFSAERTGGSVSTLTIQRTQQEDSAVYLCASSTRQGSSVDEQYFGPGTRLTVT.

The chain links TRBV7-8 to TRBJ2-7; perhaps TRBD2 as D (5 bases). The V end was cut by 1 base, the J end by 0 bases, with 10 bases between. The CDR3 totals 15 residues. Germline V gene data show CDR1 as SGHVS and CDR2 as FQNEAQ. The CDR3 reads CASSLGGLSSYEQYF. The CDR3 DNA sequence: TGTGCCAGCAGCTTAGGAGGACTGAGCTCCTACGAGCAGTACTTC.

In this sample, this clone turned up a few times. The chain is built from TRBV30 and TRBJ1-5; tentatively, D is TRBD1 (6 bases). V was shortened by 1 base and J by 9 bases, with 19 bases between the two germline ends. This CDR3 comprises 15 residues. The V gene's germline CDR1 is GTSNPN and CDR2 SVGIG (reference sequence). Here the CDR3 DNA reads TGTGCCTGGAGTGCCACGGCGGGGGCGTACGGGCCCCAGCATTTT. Encoded protein: CAWSATAGAYGPQHF.

This chain uses TRBV19 with TRBJ1-3; D remains ambiguous. CDR1 and CDR2 from the germline V gene are LNHDA and SQIVND (reference sequence). CDR3 size: 14 residues. V lost 5 bases and J 0 bases, leaving 8 bases between the germline ends. CDR3 sequence reads: CASSVPRSGNTIYF. CDR3 nucleotides: TGTGCCAGTAGTGTACCCCGCTCTGGAAACACCATATATTTT. Full variable domain (outside the CDR3, taken from reference TRBV19 and TRBJ1-3): DGGITQSPKYLFRKEGQNVTLSCEQNLNHDAMYWYRQDPGQGLRLIYYSQIVNDFQKGDIAEGYSVSREKKESFPLTVTSAQKNPTAFYLCASSVPRSGNTIYFGEGSWLTVV.

The chain employs TRBV12-2 and TRBJ1-5; the D call in the table, TRBD1, was not verified against the DNA. TRBV12-2 is given as a pseudogene. The CDR3 spans 17 residues. The CDR3 DNA reads as TGTGCAAGTCGCTTAGCGGCCAGGGGGCGTAAGGGTCAGCCCCAGCATTTT. This sequence encodes CASRLAARGRKGQPQHF.

CDR3 in DNA: TGTGCCAGCAGATTATCTGGGTACGAGCAGTACTTC. Translated, it gives CASRLSGYEQYF. The chain couples TRBV6-1 to TRBJ2-7; no definite D call. CDR3 length: 12 amino acids. Trimming stripped 6 bases from V and 4 bases from J, with 10 bases between. Germline assignment: CDR1 MNHNS and CDR2 SASEGT.

The V call is TRBV9, the J call TRBJ1-2; no clear D gene. Germline values: CDR1 SGDLS, CDR2 YYNGEE. The CDR3 has 14 residues. V was cut by 0 bases and J by 1 base, with 7 bases left in between. The CDR3 is CASSVAQDNYGYTF. The CDR3 DNA follows: TGTGCCAGCAGCGTAGCTCAGGATAACTATGGCTACACCTTC.

This clone was found once. V gene TRBV7-2 combines with J gene TRBJ1-6, with a tentative D call TRBD1 (6 bases). The V gene lost 1 base and the J gene lost 6 bases, with 10 bases spanning the gap. This CDR3 spans 15 amino acids. Looked up from germline, CDR1 is SGHTA and CDR2 is FQGNSA. CDR3 nucleotides: TGTGCCAGCAGCTTAGTTCCGGGGGCTAATTCACCCCTCCACTTT. It encodes CASSLVPGANSPLHF.

The J gene is TRBJ1-1, the V gene TRBV10-3; D remains unclear. Germline V gene data show CDR1 as ENHRY and CDR2 as SYGVKD. CDR3 length: 15 residues. The ends were cut back, 4 bases at V and 1 base at J, with 13 bases in the middle. Here the CDR3 DNA reads TGTGCCATCAGTGGCCGCGGCCCAAAGAACACTGAAGCTTTCTTT. Its protein is CAISGRGPKNTEAFF.

The J gene is TRBJ2-5, the V gene TRBV7-2; 12 nucleotides match TRBD2. The end of the DNA fits TRBJ2-7 better, so the J call may be wrong. CDR1 and CDR2 (germline): SGHTA, FQGNSA. The CDR3 loop spans 15 amino acids. CDR3 bases: TGTGCCAGCAGCGAACGACTAGCGGGGGCCTACGAGCAGTACTTC. Translation gives CASSERLAGAYEQYF.

This clone has more than one count but fewer than ten. V usage is TRBV7-2 and J usage is TRBJ1-3; perhaps TRBD1 as D (5 bases). This CDR3 contains 14 residues. Germline values: CDR1 SGHTA, CDR2 FQGNSA. Trimming removed 5 bases at V and 4 bases at J, with 12 bases between. CDR3 loop: CASSPGTVGNTIYF. The CDR3 DNA is TGTGCCAGCAGCCCTGGGACGGTAGGAAACACCATATATTTT.